The clone carrying this T cell receptor (beta chain) occurred a few times. The antigen remains undetermined. The sample comes from a study of cytomegalovirus exposure and HLA in healthy donors. Across the whole study: Drawn from HLA-typed donors, some 80 million unique TCRs were held in an early data release. Overall study findings and caveats: As a later analysis showed, a missense DCLRE1C variant was linked to trimming of TCR beta V- and J-genes. Previous analysis showed most TCR beta V segments were productive about 90% or about 30% of the time. A few V segments could not be told apart, such as TRBV6-2 and TRBV6-3, and were left out.

Use of 60 Vbeta and 13 Jbeta primers characterized the PCR. Repertoires were generated with immunoSEQ multiplex PCR, while TCRdb's copy carries only in-frame clones and drops some. This sample yields around 25,000 clones, of which 79% are seen a single time; 3.5% to 5.5% belongs to the top ten. V was clipped by 5 bases and J by 2 bases; unmatched bases: 12. Germline CDR1 LNHNV, CDR2 YYDKDF (reference sequence). The CDR3 runs 17 residues. The genes are TRBV15 and TRBJ2-7; 10 bases are a match to TRBD2. The sample comprised PBMCs. This sequence was found in a male donor in good health and CMV-seronegative. The CDR3 region is CATSQTSSGGITYEQYF. The CDR3 DNA is TGTGCCACCAGCCAGACCTCTAGCGGGGGAATCACCTACGAGCAGTACTTC.